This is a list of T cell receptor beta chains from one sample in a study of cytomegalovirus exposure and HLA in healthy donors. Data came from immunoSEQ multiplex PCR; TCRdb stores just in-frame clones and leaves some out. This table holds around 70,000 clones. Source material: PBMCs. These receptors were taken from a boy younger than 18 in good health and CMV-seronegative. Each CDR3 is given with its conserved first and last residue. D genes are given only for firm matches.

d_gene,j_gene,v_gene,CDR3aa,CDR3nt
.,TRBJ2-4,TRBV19,CASGSTGRVGNIQYF,TGTGCCAGTGGCAGCACAGGTCGCGTAGGAAACATTCAGTACTTC
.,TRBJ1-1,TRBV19,CASSRYRDPPEAFF,TGTGCCAGTAGTAGATACAGGGACCCCCCTGAAGCTTTCTTT
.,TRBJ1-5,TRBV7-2,CASSLRRGQPQHF,TGTGCCAGCAGCTTACGTCGGGGACAGCCCCAGCATTTT
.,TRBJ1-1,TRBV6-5,CASSWAGNTEAFF,TGTGCCAGCAGTTGGGCTGGTAACACTGAAGCTTTCTTT
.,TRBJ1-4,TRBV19,CASTWGRGPVNEKLFF,TGTGCCAGTACTTGGGGCAGAGGCCCTGTGAATGAAAAACTGTTTTTT
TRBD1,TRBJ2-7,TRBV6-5,CASSYSAGTGAYEQYF,TGTGCCAGCAGTTACTCAGCCGGGACAGGGGCCTACGAGCAGTACTTC
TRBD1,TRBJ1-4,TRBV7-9,CASSGSTGVTGEKLFF,TGTGCCAGCAGCGGAAGTACAGGGGTAACGGGTGAAAAACTGTTTTTT
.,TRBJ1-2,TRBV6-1,CASSETPGVIAGYTF,TGTGCCAGCAGTGAAACCCCGGGAGTTATCGCTGGCTACACCTTC
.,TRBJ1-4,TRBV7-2,CASSAGGHFSEKLFF,TGTGCCAGCAGCGCAGGCGGACACTTTTCGGAAAAACTGTTTTTT
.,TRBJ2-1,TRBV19,CASTLIGYHNEQFF,TGTGCCAGCACACTAATTGGGTACCACAATGAGCAGTTCTTC
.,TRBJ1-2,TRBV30,CAWSPTPANYGYTF,TGTGCCTGGAGCCCGACTCCAGCTAACTATGGCTACACCTTC
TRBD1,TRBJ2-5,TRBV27,CATRTRQGQETQYF,TGTGCCACCAGAACTAGACAGGGTCAAGAGACCCAGTACTTC
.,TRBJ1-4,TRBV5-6,CASSLARSGEKLFF,TGTGCCAGCAGCTTGGCCAGATCAGGCGAAAAACTGTTTTTT
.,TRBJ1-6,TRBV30,CAWSRQVYNSPLHF,TGTGCCTGGAGTCGACAGGTCTATAATTCACCCCTACACTTT
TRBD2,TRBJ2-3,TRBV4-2,CASSQDPTSGGDKQYF,TGTGCCAGCAGCCAAGATCCGACTAGCGGGGGGGATAAGCAGTATTTT
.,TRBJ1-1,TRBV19,CASSIRREGGTEAFF,TGTGCCAGTAGTATAAGGCGAGAGGGCGGCACTGAAGCTTTCTTT
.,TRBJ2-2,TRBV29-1,CSALTGAGELFF,TGCAGCGCCCTAACAGGAGCCGGGGAGCTGTTTTTT
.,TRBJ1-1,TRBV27,CASSFSTLNTEAFF,TGTGCCAGCAGTTTCTCGACATTGAACACTGAAGCTTTCTTT
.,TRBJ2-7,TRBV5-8,CASSRQDVRREQYF,TGTGCCAGCAGCCGACAAGACGTACGGCGCGAGCAGTACTTC
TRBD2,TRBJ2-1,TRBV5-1,CASSPEGLAGFYEQFF,TGCGCCAGCAGCCCGGAGGGACTAGCGGGATTCTATGAGCAGTTCTTC
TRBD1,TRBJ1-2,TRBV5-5,CASSLEGTGFAGYTF,TGTGCCAGCAGCTTGGAAGGGACAGGGTTCGCTGGCTACACCTTC
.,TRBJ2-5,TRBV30,CAWSRGQAGTQYF,TGTGCCTGGAGTAGAGGGCAGGCGGGGACCCAGTACTTC
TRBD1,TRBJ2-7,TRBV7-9,CASSPDRTYEQYF,TGTGCCAGCAGCCCGGACAGGACCTACGAGCAGTACTTC
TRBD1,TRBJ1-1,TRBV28,CASRGQINTEAFF,TGTGCCAGTAGGGGACAGATCAACACTGAAGCTTTCTTT
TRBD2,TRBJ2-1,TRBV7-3,CASSLLSGYNEQFF,TGTGCCAGCAGCTTACTTAGCGGGTACAATGAGCAGTTCTTC
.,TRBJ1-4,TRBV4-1,CASRQERVEEKLFF,TGCGCCAGCAGACAGGAAAGGGTGGAAGAAAAACTGTTTTTT
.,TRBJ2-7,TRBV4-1,CASSQDGALRYF,TGCGCCAGCAGCCAAGATGGGGCCCTTCGGTACTTC
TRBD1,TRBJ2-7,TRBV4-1,CASSQVNRGVGEQYF,TGCGCCAGCAGCCAAGTCAACAGGGGAGTTGGCGAGCAGTACTTC
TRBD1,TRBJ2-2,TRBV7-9,CASSWGDRDGGELFF,TGTGCCAGCAGTTGGGGGGACAGGGACGGCGGGGAGCTGTTTTTT
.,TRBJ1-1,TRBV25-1,CASRAGTEAFF,TGTGCCAGCAGGGCGGGCACTGAAGCTTTCTTT
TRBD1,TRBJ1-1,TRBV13,CASTPTETGWNTEAFF,TGTGCCAGCACCCCAACGGAGACAGGGTGGAACACTGAAGCTTTCTTT
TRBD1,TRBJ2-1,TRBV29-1,CSVRDRDSGFVQFF,TGCAGCGTCCGGGACAGGGATTCGGGCTTCGTGCAGTTCTTC
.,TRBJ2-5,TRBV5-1,CASSFLKTQYF,TGCGCCAGCAGCTTTTTAAAGACCCAGTACTTC
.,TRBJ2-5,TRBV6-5,CASSPWAPGTQYF,TGTGCCAGCAGCCCCTGGGCACCCGGGACCCAGTACTTC
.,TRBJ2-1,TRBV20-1,CSASGEHEQFF,TGCAGTGCTAGCGGGGAACATGAGCAGTTCTTC
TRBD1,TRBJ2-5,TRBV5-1,CASSLAGQARTQYF,TGCGCCAGCAGCTTGGCCGGACAGGCCCGGACCCAGTACTTC
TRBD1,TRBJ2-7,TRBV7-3,CASSSDRGDEQYF,TGTGCCAGCAGCTCGGACAGGGGCGACGAGCAGTACTTC
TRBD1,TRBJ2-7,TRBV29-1,CSAGTGIEQYF,TGCAGCGCGGGGACAGGGATCGAGCAGTACTTC
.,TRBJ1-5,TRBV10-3,CAITLDPLQPQHF,TGTGCCATCACCCTAGACCCGTTACAGCCCCAGCATTTT
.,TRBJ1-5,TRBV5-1,CASSLEGRNQPQHF,TGCGCCAGCAGCTTGGAAGGGAGGAATCAGCCCCAGCATTTT
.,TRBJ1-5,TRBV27,CASSPGARSLGFRQPQHF,TGTGCCAGCAGCCCTGGAGCTCGCAGCTTAGGTTTTAGACAGCCCCAGCATTTT
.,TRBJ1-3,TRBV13,CASSLSHSGNTIYF,TGTGCCAGCAGCTTATCACATTCGGGAAACACCATATATTTT
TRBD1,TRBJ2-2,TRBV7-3,CASSTGGIGELFF,TGTGCCAGCTCGACAGGGGGTATCGGGGAGCTGTTTTTT
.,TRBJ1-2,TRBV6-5,CASSYSTTVNGYTF,TGTGCCAGCAGTTACTCGACAACAGTCAATGGCTACACCTTC
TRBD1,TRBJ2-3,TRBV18,CASSKMRPGQVPDTQYF,TGTGCCAGCTCAAAAATGAGACCGGGACAGGTACCAGATACGCAGTATTTT
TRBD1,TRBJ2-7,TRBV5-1,CASSLSQGVYEQYF,TGCGCCAGCAGCTTGAGCCAGGGGGTCTACGAGCAGTACTTC
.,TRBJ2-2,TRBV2,CASSQTRNTGELFF,TGTGCCAGCAGTCAGACTAGGAACACCGGGGAGCTGTTTTTT
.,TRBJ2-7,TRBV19,CASSVIGGSYEQYF,TGTGCCAGTAGTGTGATCGGGGGATCCTACGAGCAGTACTTC
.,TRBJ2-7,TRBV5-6,CARSLRGEQYF,TGTGCCAGAAGCTTGAGAGGCGAGCAGTACTTC